One sample yielded the 13 T cell receptor beta chains listed below, sequenced in a study of blood T cell repertoires in COVID-19 (dated by TCRdb to the early 2020s). The library was prepared using the immunoSEQ multiplex PCR assay. The clones in this table, taken by TCRdb from immuneACCESS, are in-frame only. Not every clone is retained; where verified, under half of the shortfall comes from an unresolved V gene, and the cause of the rest is unknown. The sample records about 160,000 clones, about four fifths of which are singletons. The ten largest clones add up to around 18% of the sample. Sequencing used PBMCs or T cells enriched from blood (not recorded which). The receptors were gathered from a man aged 55 to 69 who had recovered from COVID-19.

This clone was detected only a few times. The chain has TRBV2 and TRBJ1-5, with TRBD1 as a possible D gene (5 bases). CDR3 length: 13 residues. V lost 6 bases and J lost 4, with 10 bases in between. The germline CDR1 and CDR2 sequences are SNHLY and FYNNEI. The CDR3 sequence: CASRTQGNQPQHF. The CDR3, as DNA: TGTGCCAGCAGAACTCAGGGAAATCAGCCCCAGCATTTT.

The J gene is TRBJ2-1, the V gene TRBV5-4; D remains unclear. CDR3 length: 14 amino acids. Germline V lookup: CDR1 SGHNT, CDR2 YYREEE (reference sequence). With 5 bases removed from V and 5 bases from J, the gap between germline ends came to 14 bases. For the CDR3, the DNA is TGTGCCAGCAGTCTGAATGAACCTAACAATGAGCAGTTCTTC. It codes for CASSLNEPNNEQFF.

The rearrangement uses TRBV5-1 and TRBJ2-1, with 7 nucleotides matching TRBD2. Germline V gives CDR1 SGHRS, CDR2 YFSETQ. Trimming removed 4 bases from V and 6 bases from J; junction bases left unmatched: 10. The CDR3 contains 15 residues. The CDR3 nucleotides are TGCGCCAGCAGCGAGCCAGCGGGAAGAAGCAATGAGCAGTTCTTC. Encoded protein: CASSEPAGRSNEQFF.

The chain couples TRBV19 to TRBJ2-4; 11 bases line up with TRBD2. Germline V gene data show CDR1 as LNHDA and CDR2 as SQIVND (reference sequence). V trimming: 2 bases; J trimming: 6 bases; junction bases outside the gene matches: 9. The CDR3 sequence is 17 residues long. Here the CDR3 DNA reads TGTGCCAGTAGTATAAATAGCGGGAGGGCCGGAGCAAACATTCAGTACTTC. Amino acid sequence: CASSINSGRAGANIQYF.

CDR3 nucleotides: TGTGCCATCAGCGCCGAGACAACTAATGAAAAACTGTTTTTT. Translation gives CAISAETTNEKLFF. This chain joins TRBV10-3 and TRBJ1-4; D gene ambiguous. Trimming took off 6 bases at V and 0 bases at J, with 8 bases between the two ends. CDR3 size: 14 residues. Germline assignment: CDR1 ENHRY and CDR2 SYGVKD.

This chain links TRBV5-6 with TRBJ1-2; D uncertain. The CDR3 has 17 amino acids. Germline CDR1 is SGHDT and CDR2 is YYEEEE. Trimming stripped 0 bases from V and 7 bases from J, with 22 bases between. The CDR3 is CASSLGFVGDSEAGYTF. The CDR3 bases are TGTGCCAGCAGCTTGGGGTTTGTAGGTGATAGCGAGGCTGGCTACACCTTC. Using reference TRBV5-6 and TRBJ1-2 for the parts outside the CDR3, the full variable domain is DAGVTQSPTHLIKTRGQQVTLRCSPKSGHDTVSWYQQALGQGPQFIFQYYEEEERQRGNFPDRFSGHQFPNYSSELNVNALLLGDSALYLCASSLGFVGDSEAGYTFGSGTRLTVV.

The chain links TRBV27 to TRBJ2-1; TRBD1 might be the D (6 bases). Germline V gives CDR1 MNHEY, CDR2 SMNVEV (reference sequence). This CDR3 region has 12 residues. V gave up 5 bases and J gave up 7 bases, with 9 bases separating them. The CDR3 loop is CASSLRGNEQFF. The CDR3 DNA follows: TGTGCCAGCAGTCTCAGGGGAAATGAGCAGTTCTTC.

This rearrangement joins TRBV10-3 to TRBJ2-3; possible D gene TRBD2, 6 bases. The CDR3 length is 15 residues. V lost 5 bases, J lost 1 base, and 13 bases lay in between. In germline, CDR1 is ENHRY, CDR2 SYGVKD. As DNA, the CDR3 is TGTGCCATCAGTCGCTCGCGGGAAGGCACAGATACGCAGTATTTT. It is translated as CAISRSREGTDTQYF.

The chain recombines TRBV2 with TRBJ1-2, with TRBD1 as a possible D gene (5 bases). Per germline, CDR1 SNHLY and CDR2 FYNNEI. V lost 6 bases and J 4 bases, leaving 24 bases between the germline ends. CDR3 length: 17 residues. CDR3: CASSAGYSDTRPYGYTF. CDR3 bases: TGTGCCAGCAGCGCGGGATATTCGGACACCAGACCCTATGGCTACACCTTC.

The chain couples TRBV2 to TRBJ2-6; perhaps TRBD1 as D (6 bases). Germline CDR1 and CDR2: SNHLY and FYNNEI. V gave up 2 bases and J gave up 4 bases, with 12 bases separating them. This CDR3 is built from 16 residues. The CDR3 here is CASSERTGTGANVLTF. Here the CDR3 DNA reads TGTGCCAGCAGTGAAAGAACCGGGACAGGGGCCAACGTCCTGACTTTC.

The chain links TRBV7-3 to TRBJ1-2; TRBD1 might be the D (6 bases). V lost 0 bases and J lost 2, with 10 bases in between. Germline V gene data show CDR1 as SGHTA and CDR2 as FQGTGA. The CDR3 runs to 15 residues. DNA of the CDR3: TGTGCCAGCAGCTTAACAGGAGGACAGAACTATGGCTACACCTTC. This codes for CASSLTGGQNYGYTF. Full variable domain (missing parts from reference TRBV7-3 and TRBJ1-2): GAGVSQTPSNKVTEKGKYVELRCDPISGHTALYWYRQSLGQGPEFLIYFQGTGAADDSGLPNDRFFAVRPEGSVSTLKIQRTERGDSAVYLCASSLTGGQNYGYTFGSGTRLTVV.

This sequence joins TRBV2 and TRBJ2-3; 11 nucleotides align to TRBD2. Germline CDR1 and CDR2: SNHLY and FYNNEI. Trimming took 8 bases from V and 2 from J; bases not matched to a gene: 6. The CDR3 has 15 residues. The CDR3 here is CASSSSGRVTDTQYF. The CDR3 region has the DNA TGTGCCAGCTCTAGTAGCGGGAGGGTCACAGATACGCAGTATTTT. Full variable domain (remainder filled in from reference TRBV2 and TRBJ2-3): EPEVTQTPSHQVTQMGQEVILRCVPISNHLYFYWYRQILGQKVEFLVSFYNNEISEKSEIFDDQFSVERPDGSNFTLKIRSTKLEDSAMYFCASSSSGRVTDTQYFGPGTRLTVL.

This clone was counted once. The rearrangement joins TRBV3-1 (or the pseudogene TRBV3-2) to TRBJ1-2, with no clear D. This CDR3 has 13 residues. Germline lookup yields CDR1 LGHDT and CDR2 YNNKEL (reference sequence). The germline V and J ends were trimmed by 4 bases and 4 bases, with 10 bases remaining between them. The CDR3: CASSPGSGYGYTF. The CDR3 bases are TGTGCCAGCAGCCCGGGTTCCGGCTATGGCTACACCTTC.